Listed here is a single T cell receptor (beta chain). Its antigen remains unidentified. Primers included in the PCR were 60 Vbeta and 13 Jbeta primers. Only in-frame clones appear in the TCRdb table, and some are missing; sequencing was by immunoSEQ multiplex PCR. The data hold 100,000 to 130,000 clones, with 81% observed a single time. This entry belongs to a study of cytomegalovirus exposure and HLA in healthy donors. Across the whole study: An early release of data contained some 80 million unique TCRs, which came from HLA-typed donors. Findings of the study overall: In a later analysis, specific HLA alleles were associated with 15,000 to 20,000 TCR beta sequences at a 0.05 false discovery rate.

There are 13 residues in the CDR3. CDR1 and CDR2 from the germline V gene are GTSNPN and SVGIG (reference sequence). V gave up 4 bases and J gave up 0 bases, with 4 bases separating them. This TCR derives from a man aged 25-45 years in good health and CMV-seronegative. Sequencing was carried out using PBMCs. The rearrangement joins TRBV30 to TRBJ2-6; D remains ambiguous. This CDR3 reads CAWTFSGANVLTF. The CDR3 DNA reads as TGTGCCTGGACTTTCTCTGGGGCCAACGTCCTGACTTTC.